The clone carrying this T cell receptor beta chain was counted a few times. Methods used by the authors: Reference gene primer amplification gave nucleated cell count estimates. Assay used: immunoSEQ multiplex PCR; TCRdb lists only in-frame clones, some missing. The D gene and trimming were derived from the DNA, and the V and J assignments and clone size from that table. The sample has 250,000 to 350,000 clones, less than 85% seen once. This specimen belongs to a study of blood T cell repertoires in COVID-19. The CDR3 length is 13 residues. V lost 7 bases and J lost 6; bases outside the gene matches: 6.

The gene calls are TRBV12-3 or TRBV12-4 and TRBJ2-1, with 7 bases lining up with TRBD2. Specimen: peripheral blood. This TCR derives from a human donor with COVID-19, enrolled during active disease. The donor label of this sample is uncertain. CDR3 sequence: CASTLWGGNEQFF. The CDR3 nucleotides read TGTGCCAGCACCCTGTGGGGGGGCAATGAGCAGTTCTTC.